The present entry profiles one T cell receptor beta chain with its context. The data stem from a study of OX40 agonist ivuxolimab in advanced cancers. Overall study: The drug used for patients, ivuxolimab, was an agonistic anti-OX40 (CD134) antibody. Melanoma, hepatocellular carcinoma, head and neck or renal cell cancer occurred in dose-escalation patients.

The table came from immunoSEQ multiplex PCR; TCRdb's copy has only in-frame clones and leaves some out. Of tens of thousands of clones detected, roughly 87% appear once; the ten largest clones hold approximately 0.35%. V dropped 4 bases and J dropped 2 bases, with 12 bases sitting between them. The CDR3 has 14 amino acids. Germline CDR1 and CDR2: SGHNT and YYREEE (reference sequence). The sequences come from CD4+ or CD8+ T cells sorted from blood, collected in a trial of the OX40 agonist ivuxolimab. The sequence derives from an adult with an advanced solid tumor such as melanoma, head and neck, liver or kidney cancer. V is TRBV5-4 and J is TRBJ1-1; no clear D. The CDR3 here is CASSRGSENTEAFF. CDR3 DNA: TGTGCCAGCAGCCGAGGGAGCGAAAACACTGAAGCTTTCTTT. The entire variable domain, with the rest obtained from reference TRBV5-4 and TRBJ1-1, is as follows: ETGVTQSPTHLIKTRGQQVTLRCSSQSGHNTVSWYQQALGQGPQFIFQYYREEENGRGNFPPRFSGLQFPNYSSELNVNALELDDSALYLCASSRGSENTEAFFGQGTRLTVV.